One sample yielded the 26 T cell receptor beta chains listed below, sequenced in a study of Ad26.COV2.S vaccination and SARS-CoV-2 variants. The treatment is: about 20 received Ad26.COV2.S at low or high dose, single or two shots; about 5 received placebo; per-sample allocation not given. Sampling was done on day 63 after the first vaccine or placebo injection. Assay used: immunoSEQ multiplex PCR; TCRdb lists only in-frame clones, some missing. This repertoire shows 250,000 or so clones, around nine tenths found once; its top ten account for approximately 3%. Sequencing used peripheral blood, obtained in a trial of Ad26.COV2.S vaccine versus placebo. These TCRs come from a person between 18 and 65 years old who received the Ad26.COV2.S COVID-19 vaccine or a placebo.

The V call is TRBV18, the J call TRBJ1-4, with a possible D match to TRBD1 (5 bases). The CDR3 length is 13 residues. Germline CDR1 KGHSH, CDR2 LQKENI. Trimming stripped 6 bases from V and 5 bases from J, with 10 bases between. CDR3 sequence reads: CASSGTANEKLFF. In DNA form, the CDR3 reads TGTGCCAGCTCCGGGACGGCGAATGAAAAACTGTTTTTT. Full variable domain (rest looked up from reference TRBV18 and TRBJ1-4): NAGVMQNPRHLVRRRGQEARLRCSPMKGHSHVYWYRQLPEEGLKFMVYLQKENIIDESGMPKERFSAEFPKEGPSILRIQQVVRGDSAAYFCASSGTANEKLFFGSGTQLSVL.

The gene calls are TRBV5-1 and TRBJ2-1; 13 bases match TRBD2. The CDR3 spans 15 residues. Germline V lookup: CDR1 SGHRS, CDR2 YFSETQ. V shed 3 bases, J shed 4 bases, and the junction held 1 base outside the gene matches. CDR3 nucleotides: TGCGCCAGCAGCTCGGGACTAGCGGGATACAATGAGCAGTTCTTC. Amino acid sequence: CASSSGLAGYNEQFF.

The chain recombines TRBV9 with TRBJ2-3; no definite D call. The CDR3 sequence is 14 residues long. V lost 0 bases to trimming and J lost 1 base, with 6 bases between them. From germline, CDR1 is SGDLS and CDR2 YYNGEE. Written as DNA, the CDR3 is TGTGCCAGCAGCGTAGCGACTCGCACAGATACGCAGTATTTT. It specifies CASSVATRTDTQYF.

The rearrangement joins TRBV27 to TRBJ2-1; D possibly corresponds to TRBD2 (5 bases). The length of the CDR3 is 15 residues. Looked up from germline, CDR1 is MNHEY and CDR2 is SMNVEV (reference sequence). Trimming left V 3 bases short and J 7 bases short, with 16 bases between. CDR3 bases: TGTGCCAGCAGTTTTTGGGAGACCTACATGAATGAGCAGTTCTTC. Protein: CASSFWETYMNEQFF.

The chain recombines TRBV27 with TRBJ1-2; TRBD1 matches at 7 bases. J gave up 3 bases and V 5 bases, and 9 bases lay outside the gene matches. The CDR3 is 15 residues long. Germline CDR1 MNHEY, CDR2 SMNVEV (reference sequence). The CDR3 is CASSRGDSSYYGYTF. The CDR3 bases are TGTGCCAGCAGTCGGGGGGACAGCTCGTACTATGGCTACACCTTC.

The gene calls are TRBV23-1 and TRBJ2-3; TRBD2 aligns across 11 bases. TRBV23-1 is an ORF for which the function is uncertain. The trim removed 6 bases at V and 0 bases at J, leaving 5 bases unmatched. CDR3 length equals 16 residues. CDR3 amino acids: CASRKLAGVSTDTQYF. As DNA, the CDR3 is TGCGCCAGCAGAAAACTAGCGGGGGTAAGCACAGATACGCAGTATTTT.

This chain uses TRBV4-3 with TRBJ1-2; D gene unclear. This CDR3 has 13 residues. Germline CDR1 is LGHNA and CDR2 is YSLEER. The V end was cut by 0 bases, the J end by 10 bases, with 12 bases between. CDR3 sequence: CASSQDWGFFYTF. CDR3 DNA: TGCGCCAGCAGCCAAGATTGGGGTTTTTTCTACACCTTC.

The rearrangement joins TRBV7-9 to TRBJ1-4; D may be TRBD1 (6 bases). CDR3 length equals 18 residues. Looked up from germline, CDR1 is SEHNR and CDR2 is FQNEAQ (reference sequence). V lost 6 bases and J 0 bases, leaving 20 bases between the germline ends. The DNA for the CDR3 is TGTGCCAGCAGTTGGGGAGTGGTCAGGGGCCCAACTAATGAAAAACTGTTTTTT. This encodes CASSWGVVRGPTNEKLFF.

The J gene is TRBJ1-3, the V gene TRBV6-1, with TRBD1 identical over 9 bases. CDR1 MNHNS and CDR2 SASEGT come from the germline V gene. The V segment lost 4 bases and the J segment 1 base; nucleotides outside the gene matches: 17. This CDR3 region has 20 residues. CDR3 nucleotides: TGTGCCAGCAGTGGCCCCTTCGGACAGGGGAAGGAAGGATCTGGAAACACCATATATTTT. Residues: CASSGPFGQGKEGSGNTIYF.

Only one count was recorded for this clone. CDR3 nucleotide sequence: TGCGCCAGCAGCCAAGATCTGGGTGACAGGGATACCTACAATGAGCAGTTCTTC. Translation: CASSQDLGDRDTYNEQFF. V gene TRBV4-3 combines with J gene TRBJ2-1; 7 nucleotides align to TRBD1. The germline V gene encodes CDR1 LGHNA and CDR2 YSLEER. The V segment lost 0 bases and the J segment 2 bases; nucleotides outside the gene matches: 10. There are 18 residues in the CDR3.

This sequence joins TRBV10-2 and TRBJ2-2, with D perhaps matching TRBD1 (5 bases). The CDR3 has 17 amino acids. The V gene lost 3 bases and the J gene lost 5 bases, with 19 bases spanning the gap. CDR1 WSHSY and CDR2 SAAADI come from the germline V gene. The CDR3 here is CASSERVGLTGTGELFF. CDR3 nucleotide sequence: TGCGCCAGCAGTGAAAGAGTGGGGCTAACAGGTACCGGGGAGCTGTTTTTT.

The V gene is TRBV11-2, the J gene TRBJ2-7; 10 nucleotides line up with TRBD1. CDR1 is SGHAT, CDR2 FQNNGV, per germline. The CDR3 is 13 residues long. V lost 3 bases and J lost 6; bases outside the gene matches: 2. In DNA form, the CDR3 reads TGTGCCAGCAGCTTTCGGGACAGGGGCGAGCAGTACGTC. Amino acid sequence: CASSFRDRGEQYV.

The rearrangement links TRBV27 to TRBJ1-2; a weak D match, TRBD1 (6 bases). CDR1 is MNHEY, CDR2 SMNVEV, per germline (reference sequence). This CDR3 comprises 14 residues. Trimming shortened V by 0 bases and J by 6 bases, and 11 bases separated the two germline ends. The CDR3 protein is CASSLSRGSHGYTF. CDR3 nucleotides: TGTGCCAGCAGTTTATCAAGGGGGTCACATGGCTACACCTTC.

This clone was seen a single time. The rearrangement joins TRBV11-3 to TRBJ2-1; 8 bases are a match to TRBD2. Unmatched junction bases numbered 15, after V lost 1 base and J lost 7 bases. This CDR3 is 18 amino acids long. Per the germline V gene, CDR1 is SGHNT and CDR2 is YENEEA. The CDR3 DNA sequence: TGTGCCAGCAGCTTAGGCGGTGAGGTGGGACGCGGGAGGAATGAGCAGTTCTTC. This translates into CASSLGGEVGRGRNEQFF. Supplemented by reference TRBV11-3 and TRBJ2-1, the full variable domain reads EAGVVQSPRYKIIEKKQPVAFWCNPISGHNTLYWYLQNLGQGPELLIRYENEEAVDDSQLPKDRFSAERLKGVDSTLKIQPAELGDSAVYLCASSLGGEVGRGRNEQFFGPGTRLTVL.

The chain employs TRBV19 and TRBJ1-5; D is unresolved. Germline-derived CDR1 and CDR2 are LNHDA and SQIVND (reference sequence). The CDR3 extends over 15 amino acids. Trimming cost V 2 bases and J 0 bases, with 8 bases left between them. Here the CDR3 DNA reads TGTGCCAGTAGTATAATGGAAACTAGCAATCAGCCCCAGCATTTT. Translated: CASSIMETSNQPQHF. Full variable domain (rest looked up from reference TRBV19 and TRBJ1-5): DGGITQSPKYLFRKEGQNVTLSCEQNLNHDAMYWYRQDPGQGLRLIYYSQIVNDFQKGDIAEGYSVSREKKESFPLTVTSAQKNPTAFYLCASSIMETSNQPQHFGDGTRLSIL.

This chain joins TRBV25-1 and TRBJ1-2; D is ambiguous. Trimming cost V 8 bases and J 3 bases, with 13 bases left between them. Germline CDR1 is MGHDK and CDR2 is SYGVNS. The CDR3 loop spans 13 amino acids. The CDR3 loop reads CASRDLGDYGYTF. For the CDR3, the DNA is TGTGCCAGCCGGGATCTGGGAGACTATGGCTACACCTTC.

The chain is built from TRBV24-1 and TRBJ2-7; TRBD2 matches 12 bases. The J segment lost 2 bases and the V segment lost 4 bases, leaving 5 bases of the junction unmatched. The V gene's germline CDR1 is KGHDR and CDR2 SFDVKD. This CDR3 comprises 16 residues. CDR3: CATSEPTSGRPYEQYV. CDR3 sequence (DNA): TGTGCCACCAGTGAACCGACTAGCGGGAGACCCTACGAGCAGTACGTC.

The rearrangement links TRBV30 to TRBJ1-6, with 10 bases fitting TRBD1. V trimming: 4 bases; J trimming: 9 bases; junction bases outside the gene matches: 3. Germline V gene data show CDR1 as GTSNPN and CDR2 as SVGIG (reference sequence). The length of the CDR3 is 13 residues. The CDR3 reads CAWKGQGSSPLHF. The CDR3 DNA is TGTGCCTGGAAGGGACAGGGGAGTTCACCCCTCCACTTT.

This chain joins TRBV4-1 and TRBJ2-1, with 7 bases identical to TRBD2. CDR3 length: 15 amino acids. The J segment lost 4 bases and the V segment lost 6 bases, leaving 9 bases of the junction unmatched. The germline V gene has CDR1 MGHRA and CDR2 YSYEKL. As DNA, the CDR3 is TGCGCCAGCAGAAGACTAGCCGGGACGTACAATGAGCAGTTCTTC. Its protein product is CASRRLAGTYNEQFF.

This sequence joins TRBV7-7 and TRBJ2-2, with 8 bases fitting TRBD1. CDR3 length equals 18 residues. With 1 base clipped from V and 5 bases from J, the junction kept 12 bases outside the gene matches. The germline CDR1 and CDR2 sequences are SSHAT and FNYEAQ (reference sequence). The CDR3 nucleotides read TGTGCCAGCAGCTTAGGCGCAGGGGGCGCGGTTTTAACCGGGGAGCTGTTTTTT. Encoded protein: CASSLGAGGAVLTGELFF.

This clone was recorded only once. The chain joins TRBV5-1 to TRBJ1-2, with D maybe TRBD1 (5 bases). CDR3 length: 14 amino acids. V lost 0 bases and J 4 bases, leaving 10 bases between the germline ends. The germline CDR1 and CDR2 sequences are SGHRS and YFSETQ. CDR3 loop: CASSLGDLSYGYTF. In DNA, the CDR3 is TGCGCCAGCAGCTTGGGGGACCTTTCCTATGGCTACACCTTC.

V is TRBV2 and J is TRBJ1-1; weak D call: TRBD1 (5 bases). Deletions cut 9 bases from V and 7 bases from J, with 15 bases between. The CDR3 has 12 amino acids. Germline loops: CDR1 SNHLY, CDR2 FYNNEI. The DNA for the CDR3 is TGTGCCAGTGGGACCCCGGAAAATGAAGCTTTCTTT. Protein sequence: CASGTPENEAFF.

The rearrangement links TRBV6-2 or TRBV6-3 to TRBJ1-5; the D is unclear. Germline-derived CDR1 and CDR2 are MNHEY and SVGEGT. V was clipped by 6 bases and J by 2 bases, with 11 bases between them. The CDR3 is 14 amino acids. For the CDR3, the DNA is TGTGCCAGCAGCTCCCTCGGGGGCAATCAGCCCCAGCATTTT. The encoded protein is CASSSLGGNQPQHF.

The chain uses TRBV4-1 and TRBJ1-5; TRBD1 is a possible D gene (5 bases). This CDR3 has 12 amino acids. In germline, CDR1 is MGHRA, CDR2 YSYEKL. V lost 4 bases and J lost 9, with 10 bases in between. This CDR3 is CASSPLGGPQHF. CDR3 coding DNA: TGCGCCAGCAGCCCCCTTGGGGGGCCCCAGCATTTT.

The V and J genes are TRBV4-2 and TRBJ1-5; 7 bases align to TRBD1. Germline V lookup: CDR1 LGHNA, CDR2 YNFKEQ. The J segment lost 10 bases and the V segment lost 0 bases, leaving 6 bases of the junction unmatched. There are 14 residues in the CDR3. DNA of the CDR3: TGTGCCAGCAGCCAAGATCCCCAGGGGGTTCCCCAGCATTTT. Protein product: CASSQDPQGVPQHF.

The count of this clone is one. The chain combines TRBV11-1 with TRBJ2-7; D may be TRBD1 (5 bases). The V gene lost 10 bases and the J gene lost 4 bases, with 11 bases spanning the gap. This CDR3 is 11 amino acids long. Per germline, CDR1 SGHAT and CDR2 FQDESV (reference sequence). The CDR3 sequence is CATKRGYEQYF. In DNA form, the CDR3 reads TGTGCCACCAAAAGGGGATACGAGCAGTACTTC.